One sample yielded the 2 T cell receptor beta chains listed below, sequenced in a study of T cells after yellow fever vaccination (dated by TCRdb to between 2018 and 2021). Libraries were made using 5' RACE. These reads were obtained on an Illumina HiSeq 2500. TCRdb reprocessing: public reads trimmed at Q25 with fastp, clones called with MiXCR, in-frame beta chains kept. Rows merge per CDR3 protein into single entries with the most common DNA and genes. In this sample the table shows 450,000 to 600,000 distinct CDR3 sequences, about 17% of which occur a single time. 17% of the sample belongs to the ten largest clones. Interpreted using the paper, the treatment or condition label stands for: live attenuated yellow fever vaccine strain. This sample comprised PBMCs, obtained more than 4 days after the first yellow fever vaccination. The receptors here all came from a young man who received the YFV17D yellow fever vaccine.

This clonotype was seen a handful of times. The J gene is TRBJ2-7, the V gene TRBV6-5; 7 bases are a match to TRBD1. The CDR3 is 16 amino acids. The V gene end was trimmed by 2 bases and the J gene end by 5 bases; junction bases not matched to a gene: 12. The germline CDR1 and CDR2 sequences are MNHEY and SVGAGI. In nucleotides, the CDR3 is TGTGCCAGCAGTTACCTCCCCGAGACAGGGACCCACGAGCAGTACTTC. Translating gives CASSYLPETGTHEQYF.

The table lists this clonotype with a few counts. The V and J genes are TRBV12-3 or TRBV12-4 and TRBJ2-7; the match to TRBD1 covers 9 bases. V shed 3 bases and J 4 bases; nucleotides not matched to a gene: 7. This CDR3 contains 15 residues. For the CDR3, the DNA is TGTGCCAGCAGTTTCGTATCCGACAGGGGGTACGAGCAGTACTTC. The encoded protein is CASSFVSDRGYEQYF.